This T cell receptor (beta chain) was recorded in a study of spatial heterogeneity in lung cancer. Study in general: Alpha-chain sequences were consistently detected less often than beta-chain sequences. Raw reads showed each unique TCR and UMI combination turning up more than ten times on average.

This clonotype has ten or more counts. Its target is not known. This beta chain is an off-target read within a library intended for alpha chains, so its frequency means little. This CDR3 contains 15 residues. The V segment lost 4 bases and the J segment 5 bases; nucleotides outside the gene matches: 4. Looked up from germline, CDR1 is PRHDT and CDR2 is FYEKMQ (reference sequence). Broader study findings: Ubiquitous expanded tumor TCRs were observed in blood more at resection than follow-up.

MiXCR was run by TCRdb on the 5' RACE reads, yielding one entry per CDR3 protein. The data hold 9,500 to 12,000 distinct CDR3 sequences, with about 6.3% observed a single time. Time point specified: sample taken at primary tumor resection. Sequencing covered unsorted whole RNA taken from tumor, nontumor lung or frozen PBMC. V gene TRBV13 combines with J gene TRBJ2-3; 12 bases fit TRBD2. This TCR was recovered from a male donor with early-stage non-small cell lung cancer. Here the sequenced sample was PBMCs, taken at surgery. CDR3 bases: TGTGCCAGCAGCTCCCTAGCGGGAGGGGAAGATACGCAGTATTTT. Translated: CASSSLAGGEDTQYF.